This TCR beta chain is drawn from a study of blood T cell repertoires in COVID-19. Study in general: COVID-19 samples collected from the United States, Italy and Spain covered acute and convalescent phases. PBMCs, B-cell-depleted T cells, or T cells provided the cDNA or gDNA that made up the material.

Original data processing: Estimated nucleated cell counts came from reference gene primer amplification. Sequencing used immunoSEQ multiplex PCR; TCRdb keeps in-frame clones, though not all of them. V, J and clone size are taken as reported in that table, and D and trimming were inferred from the DNA itself. The sample holds hundreds of thousands of clones, 86% seen once. CDR1 and CDR2 (germline): LNHNV, YYDKDF (reference sequence). The CDR3 covers 13 residues. J lost 5 bases, V lost 5 bases, and 5 bases had no gene match. This TCR derives from a woman aged 55-75 years who had recovered from COVID-19. The source material was peripheral blood. V and J are TRBV15 and TRBJ1-1, with 7 nucleotides matching TRBD1. The chain's CDR3 is CATSWKQGTEAFF. In DNA form, the CDR3 reads TGTGCCACCAGCTGGAAACAGGGGACTGAAGCTTTCTTT. The full variable domain, in which reference TRBV15 and TRBJ1-1 provide the parts outside the CDR3, is DAMVIQNPRYQVTQFGKPVTLSCSQTLNHNVMYWYQQKSSQAPKLLFHYYDKDFNNEADTPDNFQSRRPNTSFCFLDIRSPGLGDTAMYLCATSWKQGTEAFFGQGTRLTVV.